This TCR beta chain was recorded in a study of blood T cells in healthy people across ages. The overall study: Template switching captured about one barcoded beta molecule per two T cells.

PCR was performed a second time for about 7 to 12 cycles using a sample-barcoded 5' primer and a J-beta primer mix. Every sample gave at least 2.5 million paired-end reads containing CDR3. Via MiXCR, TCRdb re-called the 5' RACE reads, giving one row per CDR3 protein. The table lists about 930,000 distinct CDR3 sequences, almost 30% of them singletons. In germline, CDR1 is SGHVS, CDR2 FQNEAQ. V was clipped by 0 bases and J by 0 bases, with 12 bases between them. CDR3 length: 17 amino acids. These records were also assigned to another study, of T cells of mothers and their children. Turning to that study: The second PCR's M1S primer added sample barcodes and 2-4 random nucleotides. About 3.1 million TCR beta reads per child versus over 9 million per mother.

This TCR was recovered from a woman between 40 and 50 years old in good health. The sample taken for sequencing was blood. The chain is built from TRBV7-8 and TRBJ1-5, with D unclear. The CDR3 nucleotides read TGTGCCAGCAGCTTAGCAGTCAAAAAATATAGCAATCAGCCCCAGCATTTT. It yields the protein CASSLAVKKYSNQPQHF.